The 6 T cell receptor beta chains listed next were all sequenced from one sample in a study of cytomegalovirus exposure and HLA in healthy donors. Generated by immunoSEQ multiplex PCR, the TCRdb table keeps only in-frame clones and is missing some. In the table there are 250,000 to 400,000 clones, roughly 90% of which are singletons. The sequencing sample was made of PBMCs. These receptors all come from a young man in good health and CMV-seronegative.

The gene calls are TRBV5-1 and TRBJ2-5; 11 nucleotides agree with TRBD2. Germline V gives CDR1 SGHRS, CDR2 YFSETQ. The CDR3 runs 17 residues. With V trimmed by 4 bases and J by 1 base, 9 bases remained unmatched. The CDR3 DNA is TGCGCCAGCAGCCGCCAGGCTAGCGGGGGGTCCCAAGAGACCCAGTACTTC. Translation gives CASSRQASGGSQETQYF.

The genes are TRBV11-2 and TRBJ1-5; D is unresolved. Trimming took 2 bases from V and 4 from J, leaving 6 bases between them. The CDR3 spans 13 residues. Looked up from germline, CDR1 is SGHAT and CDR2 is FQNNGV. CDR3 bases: TGTGCCAGCAGCTTAACGAGTAATCAGCCCCAGCATTTT. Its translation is CASSLTSNQPQHF. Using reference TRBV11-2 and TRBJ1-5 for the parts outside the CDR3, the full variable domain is EAGVAQSPRYKIIEKRQSVAFWCNPISGHATLYWYQQILGQGPKLLIQFQNNGVVDDSQLPKDRFSAERLKGVDSTLKIQPAKLEDSAVYLCASSLTSNQPQHFGDGTRLSIL.

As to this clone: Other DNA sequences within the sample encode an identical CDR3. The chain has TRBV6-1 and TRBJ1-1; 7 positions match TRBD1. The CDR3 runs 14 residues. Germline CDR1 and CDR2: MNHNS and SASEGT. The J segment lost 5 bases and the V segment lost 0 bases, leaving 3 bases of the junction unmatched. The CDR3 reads CASSEAGGWTEAFF. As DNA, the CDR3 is TGTGCCAGCAGTGAAGCAGGGGGCTGGACTGAAGCTTTCTTT.

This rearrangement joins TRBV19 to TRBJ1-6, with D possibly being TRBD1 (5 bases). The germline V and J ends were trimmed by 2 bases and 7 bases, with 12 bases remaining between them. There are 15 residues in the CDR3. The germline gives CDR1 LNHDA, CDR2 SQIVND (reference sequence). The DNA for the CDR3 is TGTGCCAGTAGTATAATCGGGACTGCAAATTCACCCCTCCACTTT. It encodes CASSIIGTANSPLHF. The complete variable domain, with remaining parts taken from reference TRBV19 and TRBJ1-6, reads DGGITQSPKYLFRKEGQNVTLSCEQNLNHDAMYWYRQDPGQGLRLIYYSQIVNDFQKGDIAEGYSVSREKKESFPLTVTSAQKNPTAFYLCASSIIGTANSPLHFGNGTRLTVT.

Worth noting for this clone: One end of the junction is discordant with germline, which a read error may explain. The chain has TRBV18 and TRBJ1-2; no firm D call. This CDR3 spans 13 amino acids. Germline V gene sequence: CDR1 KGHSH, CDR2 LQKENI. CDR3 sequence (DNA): TGTGCCAGCTCATCACCCCCTCTTCATGGCTACACCTTC. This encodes CASSSPPLHGYTF.

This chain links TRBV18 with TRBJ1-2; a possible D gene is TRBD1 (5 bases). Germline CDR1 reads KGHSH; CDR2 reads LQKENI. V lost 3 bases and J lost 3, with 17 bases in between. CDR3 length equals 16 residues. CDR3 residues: CASSPVLGVKDYGYTF. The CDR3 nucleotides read TGTGCCAGCTCACCCGTATTAGGGGTTAAGGACTATGGCTACACCTTC.